This entry lists 13 T cell receptor beta chains sequenced from one sample in a study of T cells in localized non-small cell lung cancer. TCRdb's copy holds only in-frame clones and misses some; the assay was immunoSEQ multiplex PCR. The sample has roughly 67,000 clones, approximately 85% seen once. The sample here was peripheral blood, taken before any cancer treatment. The receptors derive from a female donor older than 55 with stage I lung adenocarcinoma.

The chain has TRBV18 and TRBJ2-1, with a tentative D call TRBD1 (5 bases). The CDR3 covers 13 residues. Trimming stripped 4 bases from V and 10 bases from J, with 14 bases between. CDR1 and CDR2 from the germline V gene are KGHSH and LQKENI. The DNA for the CDR3 is TGTGCCAGCTCACTCCCAGGGTCGCGGGAGCAGTTCTTC. Residues: CASSLPGSREQFF.

The rearrangement joins TRBV20-1 to TRBJ1-5, with a possible D match to TRBD1 (5 bases). CDR1 is DFQATT and CDR2 is SNEGSKA in the germline V gene (reference sequence). The CDR3 length is 11 residues. The ends were cut back, 6 bases at V and 9 bases at J, with 12 bases in the middle. CDR3 DNA sequence: TGCAGTGCGGGCGGGGGGAGGCCCCAGCATTTT. It encodes CSAGGGRPQHF.

The J gene is TRBJ1-1, the V gene TRBV5-4; tentative D call: TRBD1 (5 bases). The germline gives CDR1 SGHNT, CDR2 YYREEE (reference sequence). V shed 0 bases and J shed 3 bases, with 15 bases lying between them. The CDR3 has 16 amino acids. In nucleotides, the CDR3 is TGTGCCAGCAGCTTGGGTGGGGCTGGGGGGTACACTGAAGCTTTCTTT. Protein sequence: CASSLGGAGGYTEAFF.

The V gene is TRBV6-1, the J gene TRBJ2-3, with D possibly TRBD1 on 6 matching bases. Trimming cost V 1 base and J 2 bases, with 13 bases left between them. The CDR3 runs 16 residues. Germline values: CDR1 MNHNS, CDR2 SASEGT. For the CDR3, the DNA is TGTGCCAGCAGTGAAGGTTCTGGACAGTTCACAGATACGCAGTATTTT. It specifies CASSEGSGQFTDTQYF.

The chain links TRBV2 to TRBJ1-2, with D maybe TRBD1 (5 bases). CDR1 and CDR2 (germline): SNHLY, FYNNEI. Trimming took 5 bases from V and 0 from J, leaving 7 bases between them. The CDR3 has 13 residues. CDR3 nucleotides: TGTGCCAGCAGTCCGGGGGCTAACTATGGCTACACCTTC. It is translated as CASSPGANYGYTF.

This clone is a singleton in its sample. CDR3 in amino acids: CASSGGQGTLGGNTIYF. The CDR3, as DNA: TGTGCCAGCAGCGGGGGACAGGGGACCCTAGGTGGAAACACCATATATTTT. This sequence joins TRBV7-8 and TRBJ1-3; TRBD1 aligns across 10 bases. From germline, CDR1 is SGHVS and CDR2 FQNEAQ. V gave up 5 bases and J gave up 3 bases; unmatched junction bases: 10. The CDR3 is 17 residues long. The whole variable domain, remainder taken from reference TRBV7-8 and TRBJ1-3, is GAGVSQSPRYKVAKRGQDVALRCDPISGHVSLFWYQQALGQGPEFLTYFQNEAQLDKSGLPSDRFFAERPEGSVSTLKIQRTQQEDSAVYLCASSGGQGTLGGNTIYFGEGSWLTVV.

The V call is TRBV5-5, the J call TRBJ1-2, with D perhaps TRBD1 (5 bases). The germline V and J ends were trimmed by 0 bases and 2 bases, with 11 bases remaining between them. CDR1 and CDR2 (germline): SGHKS, YYEKEE (reference sequence). The CDR3 extends over 15 amino acids. In DNA form, the CDR3 reads TGTGCCAGCAGCTTGGTCGCAGGGATAAACTATGGCTACACCTTC. Translation: CASSLVAGINYGYTF.

V and J are TRBV5-1 and TRBJ2-5; tentatively, D is TRBD1 (5 bases). The ends were cut back, 1 base at V and 4 bases at J, with 11 bases in the middle. CDR1 SGHRS and CDR2 YFSETQ come from the germline V gene. The CDR3 spans 14 residues. For the CDR3, the DNA is TGCGCCAGCAGCTTGACCATGGGGCGAGAGACCCAGTACTTC. Translating gives CASSLTMGRETQYF.

The V and J genes are TRBV27 and TRBJ2-5; TRBD1 agrees at 8 bases. Germline V gene sequence: CDR1 MNHEY, CDR2 SMNVEV (reference sequence). V lost 5 bases, J lost 4 bases, and 12 bases stayed unmatched. The CDR3 is 16 residues long. The CDR3 sequence is CASSPTTGVGGETQYF. Here the CDR3 DNA reads TGTGCCAGCAGTCCGACGACAGGGGTTGGGGGAGAGACCCAGTACTTC.

The V call is TRBV5-6, the J call TRBJ1-6, with TRBD1 matching 8 bases. This CDR3 spans 17 amino acids. The V segment lost 4 bases and the J segment 7 bases; nucleotides outside the gene matches: 13. CDR1 is SGHDT, CDR2 YYEEEE, per germline. The CDR3 DNA is TGTGCCAGCAGCGGGTTGGGTCAGGGGGCGTCGAATTCACCCCTCCACTTT. Encoded protein: CASSGLGQGASNSPLHF. The variable domain in full, with the rest retrieved from reference TRBV5-6 and TRBJ1-6, is DAGVTQSPTHLIKTRGQQVTLRCSPKSGHDTVSWYQQALGQGPQFIFQYYEEEERQRGNFPDRFSGHQFPNYSSELNVNALLLGDSALYLCASSGLGQGASNSPLHFGNGTRLTVT.

CDR3 in amino acids: CASSYRPYEQYF. The CDR3, as DNA: TGTGCCAGCAGCTATCGCCCCTACGAGCAGTACTTC. The chain couples TRBV5-6 to TRBJ2-7; no clear D. Germline assignment: CDR1 SGHDT and CDR2 YYEEEE. The CDR3 is 12 amino acids. The V end was cut by 3 bases, the J end by 2 bases, with 6 bases between.

V is TRBV18 and J is TRBJ1-1; D ambiguous. Germline assignment: CDR1 KGHSH and CDR2 LQKENI. The CDR3 loop spans 14 amino acids. Deletions cut 3 bases from V and 1 base from J, with 9 bases between. CDR3 sequence reads: CASSPSVGNTEAFF. CDR3 coding DNA: TGTGCCAGCTCACCGAGCGTAGGGAACACTGAAGCTTTCTTT.

The V call is TRBV4-1, the J call TRBJ2-1; TRBD2 aligns across 13 bases. With 3 bases clipped from V and 7 bases from J, the junction kept 12 bases outside the gene matches. Germline V gene data show CDR1 as MGHRA and CDR2 as YSYEKL. The CDR3 consists of 18 residues. Here the CDR3 DNA reads TGCGCCAGCAGCCATCAGGGACTAGCGGGACACAGTGGGAATGAGCAGTTCTTC. Translated, it gives CASSHQGLAGHSGNEQFF.